The next 29 T cell receptor beta chains were all read from a single sample in a study of vaccination effects on CD4 cells after COVID-19. No antigen is known for these receptors. Only in-frame clones appear in the TCRdb table, and some are missing; sequencing was by immunoSEQ multiplex PCR. The sample shows 70,000 to 75,000 clones, 60% to 80% of them seen only once. CD4+ T cells were isolated after nine to ten days of culture. This specimen consisted of CD4+ T cells from PBMCs cultured without peptide, obtained before COVID-19 vaccination. All receptors come from a human donor who received a COVID-19 vaccine.

V usage is TRBV5-1 and J usage is TRBJ1-4, with D perhaps TRBD1 (5 bases). The V gene's germline CDR1 is SGHRS and CDR2 YFSETQ. The CDR3 extends over 13 amino acids. Trimming removed 4 bases at V and 4 bases at J, with 8 bases between. The CDR3, as DNA: TGCGCCAGCAGCGGGGGACTTAATGAAAAACTGTTTTTT. Amino acid sequence: CASSGGLNEKLFF. The entire variable domain, with the rest obtained from reference TRBV5-1 and TRBJ1-4, is as follows: KAGVTQTPRYLIKTRGQQVTLSCSPISGHRSVSWYQQTPGQGLQFLFEYFSETQRNKGNFPGRFSGRQFSNSRSEMNVSTLELGDSALYLCASSGGLNEKLFFGSGTQLSVL.

The genes are TRBV4-2 and TRBJ2-3, with D possibly matching TRBD2 (7 bases). This CDR3 region has 14 residues. The V end was cut by 1 base, the J end by 6 bases, with 11 bases between. CDR1 LGHNA and CDR2 YNFKEQ come from the germline V gene. CDR3 loop: CASSQGGGADTQYF. The CDR3 bases are TGTGCCAGCAGCCAAGGAGGGGGGGCCGATACGCAGTATTTT.

The chain employs TRBV21-1 and TRBJ1-2; TRBD1 reflects the table's D call only, with no check against the DNA. TRBV21-1 constitutes a pseudogene. The CDR3 contains 14 residues. CDR3 nucleotide sequence: TGTGCCAGCAGCAAGACTAGGACAGGGAACGGCTACACCTTC. Protein sequence: CASSKTRTGNGYTF.

The chain has TRBV3-1 (or the pseudogene TRBV3-2) and TRBJ1-2; the D is unclear. Germline V gives CDR1 LGHDT, CDR2 YNNKEL (reference sequence). The CDR3 runs to 11 residues. V was cut by 5 bases and J by 7 bases, with 8 bases left in between. The CDR3 loop reads CASSAGPGYTF. In DNA, the CDR3 is TGTGCCAGCAGCGCAGGCCCTGGCTACACCTTC.

This sequence joins TRBV7-2 and TRBJ2-5, with TRBD1 identical over 8 bases. J was trimmed by 1 base and V by 2 bases; bases with no gene match: 3. The CDR3 consists of 15 residues. CDR1 and CDR2 (germline): SGHTA, FQGNSA. In DNA form, the CDR3 reads TGTGCCAGCAGCTTACAGACAGGGGCCCAAGAGACCCAGTACTTC. It yields the protein CASSLQTGAQETQYF.

This clone was observed a few times. This chain connects TRBV6-5 to TRBJ2-7; 9 bases line up with TRBD1. CDR1 is MNHEY, CDR2 SVGAGI, per germline. V lost 7 bases, J lost 4 bases, and 8 bases stayed unmatched. The CDR3 sequence is 14 residues long. The CDR3 sequence is CASTKNRGPYEQYV. Here the CDR3 DNA reads TGTGCCAGCACTAAGAACAGGGGGCCTTACGAGCAGTACGTC.

The genes are TRBV7-2 and TRBJ1-6, with D possibly being TRBD1 (5 bases). V shed 1 base and J shed 7 bases, with 8 bases lying between them. The germline V gene has CDR1 SGHTA and CDR2 FQGNSA. The CDR3 sequence is 14 residues long. The CDR3 nucleotides are TGTGCCAGCAGCTTAGTGGGGGGAAATTCACCCCTCCACTTT. Translated: CASSLVGGNSPLHF.

This chain joins TRBV7-6 and TRBJ1-1; 7 nucleotides agree with TRBD1. With V trimmed by 1 base and J by 5 bases, 10 bases remained unmatched. This CDR3 is 16 amino acids long. CDR1 is SGHVS, CDR2 FNYEAQ, per germline. CDR3 in amino acids: CASSLEQGGVRTEAFF. The CDR3 DNA is TGTGCCAGCAGCTTAGAGCAGGGGGGGGTTCGGACTGAAGCTTTCTTT.

The chain has TRBV12-5 and TRBJ1-1; maybe TRBD1 (5 bases). In germline, CDR1 is LGHNT, CDR2 FRNRAP. This CDR3 has 13 residues. Trimming removed 4 bases at V and 6 bases at J, with 12 bases between. The CDR3 bases are TGTGCTAGTGGTTCCTTGGGAGGGGCTGAAGCTTTCTTT. Its translation: CASGSLGGAEAFF. Full variable domain (missing parts from reference TRBV12-5 and TRBJ1-1): DARVTQTPRHKVTEMGQEVTMRCQPILGHNTVFWYRQTMMQGLELLAYFRNRAPLDDSGMPKDRFSAEMPDATLATLKIQPSEPRDSAVYFCASGSLGGAEAFFGQGTRLTVV.

This chain links TRBV21-1 with TRBJ2-6; TRBD1 is the table's D call, not checked against the DNA. TRBV21-1 is designated a pseudogene. There are 18 residues in the CDR3. Here the CDR3 reads CASPWTGVTYSGANVLTF. DNA for the CDR3: TGTGCCAGCCCTTGGACAGGGGTAACTTACTCTGGGGCCAACGTCCTGACTTTC.

The V and J genes are TRBV24-1 and TRBJ2-7; weak D call: TRBD2 (6 bases). Deletions cut 0 bases from V and 3 bases from J, with 23 bases between. Germline loops: CDR1 KGHDR, CDR2 SFDVKD. The CDR3 runs to 19 residues. The CDR3 DNA sequence: TGTGCCACCAGTGATTTGCCCTTTTACGACGGGGGATTCTTCTACGAGCAGTACGTC. Residues: CATSDLPFYDGGFFYEQYV.

Concerning this clone itself: The same CDR3 is also encoded by other DNA sequences in this sample. The chain recombines TRBV18 with TRBJ1-1, with TRBD1 identical over 7 bases. From germline, CDR1 is KGHSH and CDR2 LQKENI. The CDR3 runs to 14 residues. The trim removed 3 bases at V and 2 bases at J, leaving 3 bases unmatched. The CDR3 bases are TGTGCCAGCTCACCCGGGACAGCTAACACTGAAGCTTTCTTT. Translated, it gives CASSPGTANTEAFF. The full variable domain, with the rest looked up from reference TRBV18 and TRBJ1-1, is NAGVMQNPRHLVRRRGQEARLRCSPMKGHSHVYWYRQLPEEGLKFMVYLQKENIIDESGMPKERFSAEFPKEGPSILRIQQVVRGDSAAYFCASSPGTANTEAFFGQGTRLTVV.

This rearrangement joins TRBV5-5 to TRBJ2-1; D remains ambiguous. The CDR3 extends over 13 amino acids. Trimming took 5 bases from V and 4 from J, leaving 10 bases between them. The germline gives CDR1 SGHKS, CDR2 YYEKEE (reference sequence). The CDR3 sequence is CASSLDGYNEQFF. In DNA form, the CDR3 reads TGTGCCAGCAGTCTGGACGGATACAATGAGCAGTTCTTC.

This sequence joins TRBV2 and TRBJ1-5, with 8 bases fitting TRBD1. The CDR3 runs 17 residues. Trimming removed 5 bases from V and 2 bases from J; junction bases left unmatched: 11. Germline V lookup: CDR1 SNHLY, CDR2 FYNNEI. For the CDR3, the DNA is TGTGCCAGCAGTCCTGGGGACAGGTTTACGGGCAATCAGCCCCAGCATTTT. Amino acid sequence: CASSPGDRFTGNQPQHF.

The chain links TRBV13 to TRBJ1-2, with TRBD1 identical over 8 bases. Trimming cost V 5 bases and J 4 bases; bases outside gene matches: 9. Germline V gene lookup returns CDR1 PRHDT and CDR2 FYEKMQ (reference sequence). The CDR3 has 15 residues. DNA of the CDR3: TGTGCCAGCAGCCCGAGGACAGGGTCCTCCTATGGCTACACCTTC. It encodes CASSPRTGSSYGYTF.

V gene TRBV5-1 combines with J gene TRBJ2-1, with TRBD2 as a possible D gene (6 bases). This CDR3 comprises 13 residues. CDR1 is SGHRS, CDR2 YFSETQ, per germline. Between the trimmed V and J ends, which lost 2 bases and 10 bases, there was a span of 13 bases. Written as DNA, the CDR3 is TGCGCCAGCAGCTTCCCGGGGGACTCGGAGCAGTTCTTC. This codes for CASSFPGDSEQFF.

The chain has TRBV29-1 and TRBJ1-1, with D tentatively TRBD1 (5 bases). The CDR3 contains 12 residues. Trimming stripped 5 bases from V and 1 base from J, with 8 bases between. Germline CDR1 is SQVTM and CDR2 is ANQGSEA. The CDR3, as DNA: TGCAGCGTTACAGGCCCGAACACTGAAGCTTTCTTT. As protein: CSVTGPNTEAFF.

V gene TRBV6-2 or TRBV6-3 combines with J gene TRBJ2-3; D is possibly TRBD1 or TRBD2 (5 bases each). Germline-derived CDR1 and CDR2 are MNHEY and SVGEGT. V was pared by 2 bases and J by 0 bases, with 6 bases between. The CDR3 runs to 14 residues. The CDR3 protein is CASSYGGSTDTQYF. For the CDR3, the DNA is TGTGCCAGCAGTTACGGGGGTAGCACAGATACGCAGTATTTT.

In its sample, this clone was seen a few times. The chain has TRBV6-5 and TRBJ1-4; TRBD1 agrees at 7 bases. Germline trimming cut 6 bases from V and 4 bases from J; bases unmatched to any gene: 8. This CDR3 comprises 15 residues. Germline CDR1 and CDR2: MNHEY and SVGAGI. This CDR3 reads CASRVDRANNEKLFF. DNA of the CDR3: TGTGCCAGCAGAGTAGACAGGGCTAATAATGAAAAACTGTTTTTT.

This clone appeared a few times. This chain joins TRBV9 and TRBJ1-4; D ambiguous. CDR1 SGDLS and CDR2 YYNGEE come from the germline V gene. CDR3 length: 15 residues. Trimming cost V 1 base and J 0 bases, with 7 bases left between them. CDR3 region: CASSVSESTNEKLFF. The CDR3 DNA is TGTGCCAGCAGCGTATCGGAGTCAACTAATGAAAAACTGTTTTTT.

The CDR3 protein is CASSQTDETQYF. Here the CDR3 DNA reads TGTGCCAGCAGCCAAACTGACGAGACCCAGTACTTC. J is TRBJ2-5 and V is TRBV3-1 (or the pseudogene TRBV3-2); D unresolved. V lost 2 bases to trimming and J lost 5 bases, with 6 bases between them. Per germline, CDR1 LGHDT and CDR2 YNNKEL (reference sequence). This CDR3 is built from 12 residues.

The J gene is TRBJ1-4, the V gene TRBV5-1; weak D call: TRBD1 (6 bases). V gave up 3 bases and J gave up 0 bases, with 12 bases separating them. This CDR3 is built from 16 residues. CDR1 is SGHRS, CDR2 YFSETQ, per germline. The chain's CDR3 is CASSWGPGTTNEKLFF. DNA for the CDR3: TGCGCCAGCAGCTGGGGGCCCGGAACAACTAATGAAAAACTGTTTTTT. The full variable domain, with the rest looked up from reference TRBV5-1 and TRBJ1-4, is KAGVTQTPRYLIKTRGQQVTLSCSPISGHRSVSWYQQTPGQGLQFLFEYFSETQRNKGNFPGRFSGRQFSNSRSEMNVSTLELGDSALYLCASSWGPGTTNEKLFFGSGTQLSVL.

This chain links TRBV24-1 with TRBJ2-3; TRBD1 matches 9 bases. The V gene end was trimmed by 4 bases and the J gene end by 6 bases; junction bases not matched to a gene: 10. The CDR3 spans 16 residues. CDR1 KGHDR and CDR2 SFDVKD come from the germline V gene. CDR3: CATSETTGQGGDTQYF. Here the CDR3 DNA reads TGTGCCACCAGTGAAACTACGGGACAGGGAGGTGATACGCAGTATTTT.

The chain employs TRBV6-5 and TRBJ1-1, with D uncertain. The CDR3 loop spans 12 amino acids. CDR1 MNHEY and CDR2 SVGAGI come from the germline V gene. V was trimmed by 6 bases and J by 5 bases, leaving 10 bases between them. CDR3 protein: CASSGVGTEAFF. The CDR3 DNA reads as TGTGCCAGCAGCGGGGTTGGAACTGAAGCTTTCTTT.

This clone was counted a few times. Other DNA sequences from this sample encode an identical CDR3 as well. The chain employs TRBV7-2 and TRBJ1-5; no reliable D call. CDR3 length: 13 residues. Germline-derived CDR1 and CDR2 are SGHTA and FQGNSA. V was shortened by 2 bases and J by 4 bases, with 6 bases between the two germline ends. The CDR3 DNA reads as TGTGCCAGCAGCTTAACGCGTAATCAGCCCCAGCATTTT. It yields the protein CASSLTRNQPQHF.

The J gene is TRBJ2-3, the V gene TRBV9, with 10 positions matching TRBD1. J gave up 0 bases and V 3 bases, and 7 bases lay outside the gene matches. CDR3 length equals 17 residues. In germline, CDR1 is SGDLS, CDR2 YYNGEE. The DNA of the CDR3 is TGTGCCAGCAGCGCCGGGACAGGGGCACTAAGCACAGATACGCAGTATTTT. Amino acid sequence: CASSAGTGALSTDTQYF. Filled out from reference TRBV9 and TRBJ2-3, the complete variable domain reads DSGVTQTPKHLITATGQRVTLRCSPRSGDLSVYWYQQSLDQGLQFLIQYYNGEERAKGNILERFSAQQFPDLHSELNLSSLELGDSALYFCASSAGTGALSTDTQYFGPGTRLTVL.

This clone was seen once. This chain links TRBV7-3 with TRBJ2-3; the D is unclear. Germline CDR1 reads SGHTA; CDR2 reads FQGTGA. The CDR3 consists of 14 residues. Trimming stripped 2 bases from V and 3 bases from J, with 9 bases between. CDR3 nucleotide sequence: TGTGCCAGCAGCTTAGTCTCTGGGACAGATACGCAGTATTTT. Translated, it gives CASSLVSGTDTQYF.

CDR3 DNA: TGCGCCAGCAGAAGTTTGGGCGGGGCAGGGGAGACCCAGTACTTC. It yields the protein CASRSLGGAGETQYF. The J gene is TRBJ2-5, the V gene TRBV5-1; possible D gene TRBD2, 6 bases. CDR3 size: 15 residues. V lost 5 bases, J lost 5 bases, and 19 bases lay in between. Germline CDR1 is SGHRS and CDR2 is YFSETQ.

V gene TRBV19 combines with J gene TRBJ1-5, with TRBD1 as a possible D gene (6 bases). V shed 4 bases and J shed 6 bases, with 16 bases lying between them. Per germline, CDR1 LNHDA and CDR2 SQIVND (reference sequence). The CDR3 runs 15 residues. CDR3 protein: CASSTSLAGVQPQHF. CDR3 in DNA: TGTGCCAGTAGTACATCGTTGGCAGGGGTTCAGCCCCAGCATTTT. The variable domain in full, with the rest retrieved from reference TRBV19 and TRBJ1-5, is DGGITQSPKYLFRKEGQNVTLSCEQNLNHDAMYWYRQDPGQGLRLIYYSQIVNDFQKGDIAEGYSVSREKKESFPLTVTSAQKNPTAFYLCASSTSLAGVQPQHFGDGTRLSIL.